The clone carrying this T cell receptor (beta chain) was counted many times. Antigen: not known. This CDR3 region has 14 residues. Germline V CDR1 and CDR2: MDHEN, SYDVKM. V was pared by 8 bases and J by 1 base, with 14 bases between. These data are taken from a study of CD8 T cells in ankylosing spondylitis. Whole-study findings and limits: Characteristic, it appeared, of ankylosing spondylitis blood was a TCR beta motif of seven or eight highly homologous variants.

It was by quantitative 5'-RACE with molecular barcodes that TCR beta libraries were made. Via MiXCR, TCRdb re-called the 5' RACE reads, giving one row per CDR3 protein. The data hold 450,000 to 550,000 distinct CDR3 sequences, with about 5.2% observed a single time. The sample was blood, either unsorted or a sorted T cell fraction (not recorded which). This sequence was found in a male donor with ankylosing spondylitis. The rearrangement links TRBV28 to TRBJ2-5; D perhaps matches TRBD1 (5 bases). DNA of the CDR3: TGTGCCAGCCTGCAGACAGATTTCCAAGAGACCCAGTACTTC. Translation: CASLQTDFQETQYF. The variable domain in full, with the rest retrieved from reference TRBV28 and TRBJ2-5, is DVKVTQSSRYLVKRTGEKVFLECVQDMDHENMFWYRQDPGLGLRLIYFSYDVKMKEKGDIPEGYSVSREKKERFSLILESASTNQTSMYLCASLQTDFQETQYFGPGTRLLVL.